These T cell receptor beta chains were read from a single sample in a study of identical twins. TCRdb reanalysed the 5' RACE reads using MiXCR and keeps one entry per CDR3 protein. This table holds around 530,000 distinct CDR3 sequences, 13% to 15% found once. The same sample was also used in a study of yellow fever vaccine responses in identical twins.

Sequencing was carried out using CD4+ T cells sorted from blood. The receptors originated from a woman younger than 35 in good health. The conserved cysteine and the conserved F or W are not part of the CDR3 here.

v_call: TRBV5-1; cdr3_length: 13; cdr3_aa: ASSFLATGIYEQY
v_call: TRBV10-3; cdr3_length: 12; cdr3_aa: AIRNMGANTEAF
v_call: TRBV11-2; cdr3_length: 14; cdr3_aa: ASSLVSSGRSGELF
v_call: TRBV27; cdr3_length: 13; cdr3_aa: ASTRQGAGTDTQY
v_call: TRBV7-3; cdr3_length: 16; cdr3_aa: ASSSGKTSGRRADTQY
v_call: TRBV7-3; cdr3_length: 15; cdr3_aa: ASSPGLGTSGKKEQY
v_call: TRBV12-3/TRBV12-4; cdr3_length: 12; cdr3_aa: ASTKEAPNQPQH
v_call: TRBV7-6; cdr3_length: 15; cdr3_aa: ASSLVGTPSSYNEQF
v_call: TRBV10-2; cdr3_length: 11; cdr3_aa: ASSARGIYEQY
v_call: TRBV7-9; cdr3_length: 14; cdr3_aa: ASSFLGPGPGNTIY
v_call: TRBV3-1; cdr3_length: 11; cdr3_aa: ASSTGTNTEAF
v_call: TRBV10-3; cdr3_length: 11; cdr3_aa: AISEGPNTEAF
v_call: TRBV20-1; cdr3_length: 13; cdr3_aa: SAREQGSSYNEQF
v_call: TRBV16; cdr3_length: 12; cdr3_aa: ASSPGRDNQPQH
v_call: TRBV20-1; cdr3_length: 11; cdr3_aa: SAYPTSTDTQY
v_call: TRBV20-1; cdr3_length: 11; cdr3_aa: SHPGIDQREQF
v_call: TRBV18; cdr3_length: 13; cdr3_aa: ASSPPASGIDTQY
v_call: TRBV12-3/TRBV12-4; cdr3_length: 13; cdr3_aa: ASSLGVGVGTEAF
v_call: TRBV10-3; cdr3_length: 13; cdr3_aa: AIESASGGADTQY
v_call: TRBV27; cdr3_length: 13; cdr3_aa: ASSLFRITYNEQF
v_call: TRBV10-3; cdr3_length: 11; cdr3_aa: AINQGMNTEAF
v_call: TRBV11-2; cdr3_length: 15; cdr3_aa: ASSLDPGREAYNEQF
v_call: TRBV4-2; cdr3_length: 13; cdr3_aa: ASSQASGAGDTQY
v_call: TRBV5-1; cdr3_length: 12; cdr3_aa: ASSPGLRPGELF
v_call: TRBV7-3; cdr3_length: 12; cdr3_aa: ASSSSGRAGELF
v_call: TRBV19; cdr3_length: 14; cdr3_aa: ASSPDGTGAYNEQF
v_call: TRBV7-8; cdr3_length: 14; cdr3_aa: ASSLYGTGIRETQY
v_call: TRBV7-9; cdr3_length: 13; cdr3_aa: ASSLEGKSGTEAF
v_call: TRBV4-2; cdr3_length: 14; cdr3_aa: ASSPQSRGEAGELF
v_call: TRBV20-1; cdr3_length: 12; cdr3_aa: SALRDGPYNEQF
v_call: TRBV5-1; cdr3_length: 11; cdr3_aa: ASRQGHNYGYT
v_call: TRBV11-1; cdr3_length: 17; cdr3_aa: ASSPPLAGGLSSYNEQF
v_call: TRBV11-3; cdr3_length: 12; cdr3_aa: ASSLVGGNGELF
v_call: TRBV11-2; cdr3_length: 14; cdr3_aa: ASSLMTSGSQYEQY
v_call: TRBV14; cdr3_length: 14; cdr3_aa: ASSQDPGSSYNEQF
v_call: TRBV5-1; cdr3_length: 11; cdr3_aa: ASSGLVYNEQF
v_call: TRBV20-1; cdr3_length: 11; cdr3_aa: SASQGGPDTQY
v_call: TRBV24-1; cdr3_length: 12; cdr3_aa: ATSGGYNTGELF
v_call: TRBV20-1; cdr3_length: 12; cdr3_aa: SALTGDSNQPQH
v_call: TRBV5-6; cdr3_length: 11; cdr3_aa: ASSRGSNQPQH
v_call: TRBV27; cdr3_length: 12; cdr3_aa: ASSSQGEGETQY
v_call: TRBV5-6; cdr3_length: 14; cdr3_aa: ASSWVGSLNTGELF
v_call: TRBV10-3; cdr3_length: 9; cdr3_aa: AISQGFEAF
v_call: TRBV6-5; cdr3_length: 10; cdr3_aa: ASSGRNQPQH
v_call: TRBV24-1; cdr3_length: 13; cdr3_aa: ATSDLNSNTDTQY
v_call: TRBV6-1; cdr3_length: 12; cdr3_aa: ASSDLRVNQPQH
v_call: TRBV4-1; cdr3_length: 15; cdr3_aa: ASSQVRGGARNTEAF
v_call: TRBV11-3; cdr3_length: 10; cdr3_aa: ASSFEGYEQF
v_call: TRBV29-1; cdr3_length: 13; cdr3_aa: SAGTAEAGSSEQY
v_call: TRBV15; cdr3_length: 12; cdr3_aa: ATSKAGDPDTQY
v_call: TRBV28; cdr3_length: 14; cdr3_aa: ASSLSPAGSTGELF
v_call: TRBV19; cdr3_length: 11; cdr3_aa: ASLGGFGETQY
v_call: TRBV19; cdr3_length: 12; cdr3_aa: ASTPPGLNTEAF